Given below is one T cell receptor beta chain in context. What it binds is not known. This table comes from immunoSEQ multiplex PCR, and its TCRdb copy is limited to in-frame clones, with some not included. The sample has tens of thousands of clones, around 68% seen once. Indicated time point: cycle 4 day 1 (C4D1), after five to seven weeks of nivolumab. Relapses following autologous stem cell transplantation were seen in all patients, with brentuximab vedotin exposure varying. Responses achieved at best were complete response, partial response or progressive disease. This record belongs to a study of PD-1 blockade in classical Hodgkin lymphoma. Turning to the study itself: Patients in the cohort were put on intravenous nivolumab, 3 mg/kg every 2 weeks. Findings and caveats of the study: While CD8+ TCR diversity did not rise significantly by C4D1, CD4+ TCR diversity did.

The V gene lost 0 bases and the J gene lost 5 bases, with 3 bases spanning the gap. This CDR3 has 11 residues. The germline V gene has CDR1 DFQATT and CDR2 SNEGSKA (reference sequence). The TCR was taken from a human donor with classical Hodgkin lymphoma. This rearrangement joins TRBV20-1 to TRBJ2-3, with D hard to call. The source material was peripheral blood mononuclear cells (PBMCs), sampled before the fourth cycle of nivolumab. CDR3 DNA: TGCAGTGCTAGAGACCGAGATACGCAGTATTTT. Protein product: CSARDRDTQYF.